These 18 T cell receptor beta chains came from one sample sequenced in a study of T cell changes during pregnancy in multiple sclerosis. Using immunoSEQ multiplex PCR, the repertoire was profiled, and TCRdb retains in-frame clones only, with some absent. Of about 40,000 clones in the sample, 92% are singletons; the top ten hold under 15%. Sample: CD8+ T cells from peripheral blood mononuclear cells, taken in the first trimester of pregnancy. These receptors all come from a female donor with multiple sclerosis, enrolled in a pregnancy study.

V is TRBV10-1 and J is TRBJ2-7; 7 nucleotides line up with TRBD1. Per germline, CDR1 WNHNN and CDR2 SYGVQD (reference sequence). The CDR3 sequence is 14 residues long. J was trimmed by 3 bases and V by 5 bases; bases with no gene match: 7. For the CDR3, the DNA is TGCGCCAGCAGTCAGAAGGACAGGTTCTACGAGCAGTACTTC. Its protein product is CASSQKDRFYEQYF.

The genes are TRBV15 and TRBJ1-4, with 11 bases aligning to TRBD1. Germline CDR1 and CDR2: LNHNV and YYDKDF (reference sequence). With 3 bases clipped from V and 7 bases from J, the junction kept 7 bases outside the gene matches. This CDR3 region has 16 residues. CDR3 amino acids: CATSSETGTGGEKLFF. DNA for the CDR3: TGTGCCACCAGCAGTGAGACCGGGACAGGGGGTGAAAAACTGTTTTTT. Looking up the rest from reference TRBV15 and TRBJ1-4 gives the full variable domain: DAMVIQNPRYQVTQFGKPVTLSCSQTLNHNVMYWYQQKSSQAPKLLFHYYDKDFNNEADTPDNFQSRRPNTSFCFLDIRSPGLGDTAMYLCATSSETGTGGEKLFFGSGTQLSVL.

The chain recombines TRBV15 with TRBJ2-2; 10 bases map to TRBD1. CDR1 is LNHNV and CDR2 is YYDKDF in the germline V gene (reference sequence). V lost 4 bases and J lost 3; bases outside the gene matches: 2. The length of the CDR3 is 15 residues. CDR3 sequence reads: CATSKDRGDTGELFF. In DNA, the CDR3 is TGTGCCACCAGCAAGGACAGGGGGGACACCGGGGAGCTGTTTTTT.

V is TRBV9 and J is TRBJ1-2; the match to TRBD1 covers 10 bases. The CDR3 sequence is 14 residues long. Trimming removed 4 bases from V and 8 bases from J; junction bases left unmatched: 8. Germline-derived CDR1 and CDR2 are SGDLS and YYNGEE. The CDR3 here is CASSPKDRGKGYTF. The CDR3 DNA follows: TGTGCCAGCAGCCCCAAGGACAGGGGGAAAGGCTACACCTTC.

The V and J genes are TRBV4-1 and TRBJ2-7; perhaps TRBD1 as D (6 bases). Germline V gene lookup returns CDR1 MGHRA and CDR2 YSYEKL. The V end lost 0 bases, the J end lost 4 bases, and 13 bases lay between the germline ends. The CDR3 is 15 amino acids. CDR3 nucleotide sequence: TGCGCCAGCAGCCAAGATCCTTCAACAGGGTACGAGCAGTACTTC. Translation gives CASSQDPSTGYEQYF.

V is TRBV6-1 and J is TRBJ2-7; D is perhaps TRBD2 (6 bases). V lost 7 bases and J lost 4, with 11 bases in between. Germline V gene sequence: CDR1 MNHNS, CDR2 SASEGT. CDR3 size: 12 residues. The CDR3 DNA sequence: TGTGCCAGCATCGGAGGGCAATACGAGCAGTACTTC. Its protein product is CASIGGQYEQYF.

V gene TRBV5-1 combines with J gene TRBJ2-7, with D perhaps matching TRBD2 (5 bases). The CDR3 consists of 15 residues. The V and J ends lost 4 bases and 0 bases respectively, with 14 bases between them. Looked up from germline, CDR1 is SGHRS and CDR2 is YFSETQ. The CDR3 bases are TGCGCCAGCAGCCCTGCCCCCGGAGGCTCCTACGAGCAGTACTTC. Translated: CASSPAPGGSYEQYF.

This chain connects TRBV19 to TRBJ2-7; tentative D call: TRBD2 (6 bases). V was shortened by 3 bases and J by 6 bases, with 15 bases between the two germline ends. Germline lookup yields CDR1 LNHDA and CDR2 SQIVND (reference sequence). This CDR3 is 14 amino acids long. This CDR3 reads CASSIAGNQREQYF. The CDR3 DNA sequence: TGTGCCAGTAGTATTGCGGGGAATCAGCGCGAGCAGTACTTC. Together with reference TRBV19 and TRBJ2-7, the CDR3 gives the full variable domain: DGGITQSPKYLFRKEGQNVTLSCEQNLNHDAMYWYRQDPGQGLRLIYYSQIVNDFQKGDIAEGYSVSREKKESFPLTVTSAQKNPTAFYLCASSIAGNQREQYFGPGTRLTVT.

This chain links TRBV9 with TRBJ1-1; D uncertain. The germline CDR1 and CDR2 sequences are SGDLS and YYNGEE. The length of the CDR3 is 17 residues. With 3 bases removed from V and 4 bases from J, the gap between germline ends came to 22 bases. The CDR3 loop is CASSDPYALRGSTEAFF. The CDR3 bases are TGTGCCAGCAGCGACCCCTACGCTCTGCGAGGGAGCACTGAAGCTTTCTTT.

The chain links TRBV27 to TRBJ1-6; no clear D gene. The V gene lost 0 bases and the J gene lost 10 bases, with 13 bases spanning the gap. This CDR3 contains 15 residues. From germline, CDR1 is MNHEY and CDR2 SMNVEV (reference sequence). The DNA for the CDR3 is TGTGCCAGCAGTTTATCCGGGGTTCCAAACTCACCCCTCCACTTT. Translated: CASSLSGVPNSPLHF.

V usage is TRBV7-6 and J usage is TRBJ2-1; TRBD2 matches at 14 bases. V gave up 5 bases and J gave up 0 bases; unmatched junction bases: 9. The CDR3 spans 19 residues. Germline CDR1 reads SGHVS; CDR2 reads FNYEAQ. CDR3 coding DNA: TGTGCCAGCAGCAGGACTAGCGGGGGGATGGGGGGCTCCTACAATGAGCAGTTCTTC. Protein sequence: CASSRTSGGMGGSYNEQFF.

The V call is TRBV2, the J call TRBJ2-1; D possibly corresponds to TRBD2 (6 bases). CDR3 length equals 14 residues. The V gene lost 5 bases and the J gene lost 6 bases, with 14 bases spanning the gap. From germline, CDR1 is SNHLY and CDR2 FYNNEI. CDR3 sequence: CASSLSGNFNEQFF. The CDR3 nucleotides are TGTGCCAGCAGTCTTAGCGGAAACTTCAATGAGCAGTTCTTC. Variable domain in full (rest from reference TRBV2 and TRBJ2-1): EPEVTQTPSHQVTQMGQEVILRCVPISNHLYFYWYRQILGQKVEFLVSFYNNEISEKSEIFDDQFSVERPDGSNFTLKIRSTKLEDSAMYFCASSLSGNFNEQFFGPGTRLTVL.

The rearrangement joins TRBV6-1 to TRBJ1-2; unclear D gene. V shed 4 bases and J shed 6 bases, with 15 bases lying between them. Germline V gene data show CDR1 as MNHNS and CDR2 as SASEGT. CDR3 length: 14 amino acids. This chain's CDR3 is CASSGRDAVNGYTF. The CDR3 DNA reads as TGTGCCAGCAGTGGACGGGATGCAGTAAATGGCTACACCTTC.

V gene TRBV5-6 combines with J gene TRBJ1-6; 10 bases match TRBD1. CDR3 size: 17 residues. Germline trimming cut 4 bases from V and 4 bases from J; bases unmatched to any gene: 8. In germline, CDR1 is SGHDT, CDR2 YYEEEE. CDR3 sequence: CASSVGQGLDYNSPLHF. In nucleotides, the CDR3 is TGTGCCAGCAGCGTGGGACAGGGGCTCGATTATAATTCACCCCTCCACTTT.

V usage is TRBV5-6 and J usage is TRBJ1-4, with 9 nucleotides matching TRBD1. CDR1 and CDR2 from the germline V gene are SGHDT and YYEEEE. This CDR3 is 14 amino acids long. The V gene end was trimmed by 4 bases and the J gene end by 7 bases; junction bases not matched to a gene: 5. The CDR3, as DNA: TGTGCCAGCAGCGGGGGACAGGGAAGTGAAAAACTGTTTTTT. Residues: CASSGGQGSEKLFF. Complete variable domain (other parts from reference TRBV5-6 and TRBJ1-4): DAGVTQSPTHLIKTRGQQVTLRCSPKSGHDTVSWYQQALGQGPQFIFQYYEEEERQRGNFPDRFSGHQFPNYSSELNVNALLLGDSALYLCASSGGQGSEKLFFGSGTQLSVL.

This rearrangement joins TRBV5-5 to TRBJ2-7; D unclear. Germline V gives CDR1 SGHKS, CDR2 YYEKEE (reference sequence). This CDR3 contains 13 residues. Trimming left V 5 bases short and J 2 bases short, with 11 bases between. The CDR3: CASRGFPTYEQYF. The CDR3 nucleotides are TGTGCCAGCAGGGGCTTCCCCACCTACGAGCAGTACTTC.

The genes are TRBV7-8 and TRBJ1-5; 7 positions agree with TRBD1. J lost 2 bases, V lost 3 bases, and 10 bases had no gene match. The CDR3 sequence is 17 residues long. Germline loops: CDR1 SGHVS, CDR2 FQNEAQ. CDR3 DNA sequence: TGTGCCAGCAGCTTTGGGGTAACAGGGGTTCGCAATCAGCCCCAGCATTTT. Translated, it gives CASSFGVTGVRNQPQHF.

The chain combines TRBV29-1 with TRBJ2-7, with 12 positions matching TRBD2. From germline, CDR1 is SQVTM and CDR2 ANQGSEA. The length of the CDR3 is 13 residues. With V trimmed by 7 bases and J by 3 bases, 4 bases remained unmatched. CDR3 nucleotide sequence: TGCAGCGCACTGACTAGCGGGGGCTACGAGCAGTACTTC. Its protein product is CSALTSGGYEQYF.